The 12 T cell receptor beta chains in this list originate from one sample, sequenced in a study of blood T cell repertoires in COVID-19. Data came from immunoSEQ multiplex PCR; TCRdb stores just in-frame clones and leaves some out. The sample carries roughly 410,000 clones, over 75% recorded once. The sequencing sample was made of peripheral blood. The origin of the receptors is a woman aged 55-70 years with COVID-19, enrolled during active disease.

The sample holds one count of this clone. The gene calls are TRBV30 and TRBJ1-2, with a tentative D call TRBD1 (6 bases). The CDR3 length is 14 residues. Germline CDR1 reads GTSNPN; CDR2 reads SVGIG (reference sequence). V lost 5 bases and J lost 0, with 13 bases in between. Here the CDR3 reads CAWLRQVTNYGYTF. CDR3 coding DNA: TGTGCCTGGCTAAGACAGGTGACTAACTATGGCTACACCTTC.

The sample holds many counts of this clone. This chain joins TRBV28 and TRBJ2-7; tentatively, D is TRBD1 (6 bases). From germline, CDR1 is MDHEN and CDR2 SYDVKM. V shed 3 bases and J shed 13 bases, with 16 bases lying between them. The CDR3 spans 12 residues. CDR3 region: CASSFSYRVRYF. DNA for the CDR3: TGTGCCAGCAGTTTCTCCTACAGGGTTCGTTACTTC.

With regard to this clone: At one end the junction does not follow the germline gene, possibly because of a read error. The rearrangement joins TRBV3-1 (or the pseudogene TRBV3-2) to TRBJ2-3; weak D call: TRBD2 (5 bases). CDR1 is LGHDT, CDR2 YNNKEL, per germline (reference sequence). The CDR3 runs to 13 residues. The CDR3: CATSGLSTDTQYF. CDR3 nucleotides: TGTGCCACCAGCGGTCTAAGCACAGATACGCAGTATTTT.

The V and J genes are TRBV5-4 and TRBJ1-4; D may be TRBD1 (5 bases). Germline CDR1 and CDR2: SGHNT and YYREEE (reference sequence). Deletions cut 4 bases from V and 8 bases from J, with 18 bases between. The CDR3 has 15 amino acids. In DNA form, the CDR3 reads TGTGCCAGCAGCGCGGGACCGGGAAGTAAGGAAAAACTGTTTTTT. Its translation: CASSAGPGSKEKLFF.

The chain has TRBV7-3 and TRBJ1-5; 8 bases agree with TRBD1. Per the germline V gene, CDR1 is SGHTA and CDR2 is FQGTGA. CDR3 length equals 17 residues. The ends lost 3 bases at V and 0 bases at J; junction bases unmatched: 7. In nucleotides, the CDR3 is TGTGCCAGCAGCTTCACAGGGGGTTTCCCTAGCAATCAGCCCCAGCATTTT. It yields the protein CASSFTGGFPSNQPQHF.

This rearrangement joins TRBV19 to TRBJ1-5; no definite D call. This CDR3 has 15 residues. Between the trimmed V and J ends, which lost 8 bases and 4 bases, there was a span of 18 bases. Germline-derived CDR1 and CDR2 are LNHDA and SQIVND (reference sequence). The CDR3, as DNA: TGTGCCAGTGGCAAAGATTCGCCGTCGAATCAGCCCCAGCATTTT. Protein sequence: CASGKDSPSNQPQHF. Looking up the rest from reference TRBV19 and TRBJ1-5 gives the full variable domain: DGGITQSPKYLFRKEGQNVTLSCEQNLNHDAMYWYRQDPGQGLRLIYYSQIVNDFQKGDIAEGYSVSREKKESFPLTVTSAQKNPTAFYLCASGKDSPSNQPQHFGDGTRLSIL.

V and J are TRBV6-5 and TRBJ2-3; D unclear. From germline, CDR1 is MNHEY and CDR2 SVGAGI. The length of the CDR3 is 15 residues. Trimming removed 6 bases at V and 0 bases at J, with 13 bases between. The CDR3 region has the DNA TGTGCCAGCAGGCGGAGCCCTACTAGCACAGATACGCAGTATTTT. Its translation is CASRRSPTSTDTQYF.

The CDR3, as DNA: TGTGCCAGCAGCTTATATGGGGAGGGAGGCACTGAAGCTTTCTTT. Encoded protein: CASSLYGEGGTEAFF. The chain employs TRBV7-9 and TRBJ1-1, with unresolved D. The V and J ends lost 2 bases and 4 bases respectively, with 14 bases between them. The V gene's germline CDR1 is SEHNR and CDR2 FQNEAQ (reference sequence). The CDR3 runs 15 residues.

The V and J genes are TRBV5-1 and TRBJ1-4; D is undetermined. The CDR3 sequence is 14 residues long. Germline V gene data show CDR1 as SGHRS and CDR2 as YFSETQ. Trimming left V 1 base short and J 8 bases short, with 12 bases between. CDR3 sequence reads: CASSLTGLVEKLFF. The CDR3 DNA sequence: TGCGCCAGCAGCTTGACCGGTTTGGTCGAAAAACTGTTTTTT.

The J gene is TRBJ1-4, the V gene TRBV4-1; 9 nucleotides match TRBD1. There are 18 residues in the CDR3. CDR1 is MGHRA and CDR2 is YSYEKL in the germline V gene. Trimming removed 4 bases from V and 10 bases from J; junction bases left unmatched: 19. The CDR3 here is CASSPDEGQGRGGGKLFF. The CDR3 DNA sequence: TGCGCCAGCAGCCCCGACGAGGGACAGGGTCGGGGTGGCGGAAAACTGTTTTTT.

The rearrangement uses TRBV23-1 and TRBJ1-6; D ambiguous. TRBV23-1 qualifies as an ORF whose function is uncertain. The CDR3 is 20 amino acids. Trimming left V 4 bases short and J 0 bases short, with 22 bases between. The CDR3 loop reads CASSPFPAVGGSSYNSPLHF. CDR3 coding DNA: TGCGCCAGCAGTCCTTTCCCCGCGGTGGGCGGGAGCTCCTATAATTCACCCCTCCACTTT.

A single count supports this clone. The J gene is TRBJ2-3, the V gene TRBV28, with D perhaps TRBD2 (5 bases). V dropped 8 bases and J dropped 2 bases, with 14 bases sitting between them. Germline-derived CDR1 and CDR2 are MDHEN and SYDVKM. This CDR3 comprises 14 residues. The CDR3 nucleotides are TGTGCCAGCTTTGGCCTAGCCCCCACAGATACGCAGTATTTT. Protein sequence: CASFGLAPTDTQYF.